This T cell receptor beta chain was identified in a study of breast tumors, draining lymph nodes, adjacent tissues. Findings and caveats of the study: Tumor repertoires ranked between lymph nodes and nontumor tissue in diversity, with V and J gene preferences.

To note about this clonotype: The antigen is undetermined. A much larger clone sits a single nucleotide away, making a read error possible.

TCRdb called the multiplex PCR reads again in MiXCR, with one record for every CDR3 protein. This sample has a few hundred thousand distinct CDR3 sequences; around 35% occur once, and the top ten carry over 3.5%. The lymph nodes were axillary draining lymph nodes from breast cancer patients. The material sequenced was axillary lymph node tissue. This clonotype was obtained from a female donor with breast cancer. Some clones in this sample may be carry-over from other donors' samples.

The CDR3 bases are TGCAGTGCTAGTGATAGACTAGCGGGAGCGCTTGTTCGGTTCTTC. It codes for CSASDRLAGALVRFF. The rearrangement uses TRBV20-1 and TRBJ2-1; 12 nucleotides line up with TRBD2. CDR1 is DFQATT and CDR2 is SNEGSKA in the germline V gene (reference sequence). V shed 3 bases, J shed 15 bases, and the junction held 15 bases outside the gene matches. The CDR3 has 15 amino acids.